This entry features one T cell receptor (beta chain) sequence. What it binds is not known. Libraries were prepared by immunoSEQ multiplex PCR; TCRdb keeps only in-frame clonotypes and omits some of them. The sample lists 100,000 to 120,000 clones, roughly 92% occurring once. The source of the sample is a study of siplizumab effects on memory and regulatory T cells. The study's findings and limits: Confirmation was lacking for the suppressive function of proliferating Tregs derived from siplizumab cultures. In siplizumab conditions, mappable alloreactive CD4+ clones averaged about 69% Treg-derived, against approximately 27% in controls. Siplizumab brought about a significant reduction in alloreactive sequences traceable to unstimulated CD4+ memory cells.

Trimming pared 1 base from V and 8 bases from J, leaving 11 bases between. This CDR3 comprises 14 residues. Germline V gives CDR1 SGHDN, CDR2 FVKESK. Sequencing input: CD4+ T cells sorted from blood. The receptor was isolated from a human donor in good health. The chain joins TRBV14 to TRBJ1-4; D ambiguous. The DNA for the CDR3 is TGTGCCAGCAGCCAAGCCCTTAGGATCGAAAAACTGTTTTTT. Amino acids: CASSQALRIEKLFF. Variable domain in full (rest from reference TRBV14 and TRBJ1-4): EAGVTQFPSHSVIEKGQTVTLRCDPISGHDNLYWYRRVMGKEIKFLLHFVKESKQDESGMPNNRFLAERTGGTYSTLKVQPAELEDSGVYFCASSQALRIEKLFFGSGTQLSVL.